A selection of T cell receptor beta chains follows, all from one sample in a study of beta chain features in type 1 diabetes. The table came from immunoSEQ multiplex PCR; TCRdb's copy has only in-frame clones and leaves some out. Among fewer than 650,000 clones listed, 15% were seen once. Sequenced input: naive CD4+ T cells from blood. The receptor source for this set is a man younger than 35 in good health. CDR3s include the opening cysteine and the closing phenylalanine or tryptophan. Each record gives: clone size, D gene, J gene, V gene, CDR3 DNA, CDR3 protein. The D gene is left open where the match is weak. Rows may omit the clone size; those that give it use once, few, many or a size class.

clone_size: NA; d_call: NA; j_call: TRBJ2-6; v_call: TRBV30; cdr3_nt: TGTGCCTGGAGAGGCGGACGGAGTCTGTTGGTCAACGTCCTGACTTTC; cdr3_aa: CAWRGGRSLLVNVLTF
clone_size: NA; d_call: NA; j_call: TRBJ2-5; v_call: TRBV23-1; cdr3_nt: TGCGCCAGCGGATCTGCCAGGAAAGAGACCCAGTACTTC; cdr3_aa: CASGSARKETQYF
clone_size: few; d_call: NA; j_call: TRBJ1-1; v_call: TRBV5-4; cdr3_nt: TGTGCCAGCAGAGCCGGGGGTGGCACTGAAGCTTTCTTT; cdr3_aa: CASRAGGGTEAFF
clone_size: NA; d_call: TRBD1; j_call: TRBJ1-4; v_call: TRBV10-3; cdr3_nt: TGTGCCATCAGTTACGACAGGGGAGTAAATGAAAAACTGTTTTTT; cdr3_aa: CAISYDRGVNEKLFF
clone_size: few; d_call: NA; j_call: TRBJ2-4; v_call: TRBV29-1; cdr3_nt: TGCAGCGTTGAAATGGATGGTGGAACCGTAATTCAGTACTTC; cdr3_aa: CSVEMDGGTVIQYF
clone_size: NA; d_call: NA; j_call: TRBJ2-5; v_call: TRBV19; cdr3_nt: TGTGCCAGTAGTACCCCTTCCGGGACCAAAGAGACCCAGTACTTC; cdr3_aa: CASSTPSGTKETQYF
clone_size: NA; d_call: NA; j_call: TRBJ1-1; v_call: TRBV30; cdr3_nt: TGTGCCTGGAGGGAGCTGGGCCGTCCGGGCCCTGAAGCTTTCTTT; cdr3_aa: CAWRELGRPGPEAFF
clone_size: few; d_call: NA; j_call: TRBJ2-5; v_call: TRBV27; cdr3_nt: TGTGCCAACTGTGATGAAGCGGTCGTTTTACAAGAGACCCAGTACTTC; cdr3_aa: CANCDEAVVLQETQYF
clone_size: few; d_call: TRBD1; j_call: TRBJ2-7; v_call: TRBV18; cdr3_nt: TGTGCCAGCTCCCCCGGACAGGGGAGCGAGCAGTACTTC; cdr3_aa: CASSPGQGSEQYF
clone_size: NA; d_call: TRBD2; j_call: TRBJ2-5; v_call: TRBV7-6; cdr3_nt: TGTGCCAGCAGCTTAGCTCCGGGACTACAAGAGACCCAGTACTTC; cdr3_aa: CASSLAPGLQETQYF
clone_size: NA; d_call: NA; j_call: TRBJ2-5; v_call: TRBV11-2; cdr3_nt: TGTGCCAGCAGCTCCACCCCCGGGGCCCAGTACTTC; cdr3_aa: CASSSTPGAQYF
clone_size: NA; d_call: NA; j_call: TRBJ2-1; v_call: TRBV7-6; cdr3_nt: TGTGCCAGCAGCTTAGACAGGGCCTACAATGAGCAGTTCTTC; cdr3_aa: CASSLDRAYNEQFF
clone_size: NA; d_call: TRBD2; j_call: TRBJ2-5; v_call: TRBV7-8; cdr3_nt: TGTGCCAGCAGAGCGGGGGTCGGAGAGACCCAGTACTTC; cdr3_aa: CASRAGVGETQYF
clone_size: NA; d_call: NA; j_call: TRBJ1-5; v_call: TRBV5-6; cdr3_nt: TGTGCCAGCAGCTTGGGTAGCTGGGGGCGGCGCAATCAGCCCCAGCATTTT; cdr3_aa: CASSLGSWGRRNQPQHF
clone_size: few; d_call: TRBD1; j_call: TRBJ2-1; v_call: TRBV9; cdr3_nt: TGTGCCAGCAGCCTCCGGGACAGGGAAACAGTTGAGCAGTTCTTC; cdr3_aa: CASSLRDRETVEQFF
clone_size: NA; d_call: TRBD1; j_call: TRBJ2-6; v_call: TRBV18; cdr3_nt: TGTGCCAGCTCACTGGGACAGCGCTCTGGGGCCAACGTCCTGACTTTC; cdr3_aa: CASSLGQRSGANVLTF
clone_size: NA; d_call: NA; j_call: TRBJ1-2; v_call: TRBV7-3; cdr3_nt: TGTGCCAGCAGCCCGCGGTCGGAGGCTGGCTACACCTTC; cdr3_aa: CASSPRSEAGYTF
clone_size: few; d_call: NA; j_call: TRBJ2-7; v_call: TRBV19; cdr3_nt: TGTGCCAGTAGTAACTCAGGGCAAGGCGAGCAGTACTTC; cdr3_aa: CASSNSGQGEQYF
clone_size: NA; d_call: NA; j_call: TRBJ1-6; v_call: TRBV7-9; cdr3_nt: TGTGCCAGCAGGGGCAGAGTGAATTCACCCCTCCACTTT; cdr3_aa: CASRGRVNSPLHF
clone_size: few; d_call: NA; j_call: TRBJ2-2; v_call: TRBV5-4; cdr3_nt: TGTGCCAGCAGCCTTGGCTTGGGCAGCGCCCCCGGGGAGCTGTTTTTT; cdr3_aa: CASSLGLGSAPGELFF
clone_size: few; d_call: TRBD1; j_call: TRBJ2-3; v_call: TRBV5-1; cdr3_nt: TGCGCCAGCAGCTTCGGACAAGGGACAGCGAGAAGGGATACGCAGTATTTT; cdr3_aa: CASSFGQGTARRDTQYF
clone_size: NA; d_call: TRBD1; j_call: TRBJ1-2; v_call: TRBV25-1; cdr3_nt: TGTGCCAGCAGTGACCCCAGGGGCACAGGGGGTGAAGGCTACACCTTC; cdr3_aa: CASSDPRGTGGEGYTF
clone_size: few; d_call: NA; j_call: TRBJ2-5; v_call: TRBV5-1; cdr3_nt: TGCGCCAGCAGCTTCGGACCAACGCAAGAGACCCAGTACTTC; cdr3_aa: CASSFGPTQETQYF
clone_size: few; d_call: TRBD1; j_call: TRBJ2-3; v_call: TRBV28; cdr3_nt: TGTGCCAGCAGTCCTCGGGGCAGGGGGAGCACAGATACGCAGTATTTT; cdr3_aa: CASSPRGRGSTDTQYF
clone_size: few; d_call: TRBD1; j_call: TRBJ2-2; v_call: TRBV9; cdr3_nt: TGTGCCAGCAGTTATCAGGGGGCGAACACCGGGGAGCTGTTTTTT; cdr3_aa: CASSYQGANTGELFF
clone_size: NA; d_call: NA; j_call: TRBJ1-3; v_call: TRBV4-2; cdr3_nt: TGTGCCAGCACCTTACCCCCGCAAAACACCATATATTTT; cdr3_aa: CASTLPPQNTIYF
clone_size: few; d_call: NA; j_call: TRBJ2-1; v_call: TRBV11-2; cdr3_nt: TGTGCCAGCAGCGGCCTGACAGGTATGAATGAGCAGTTCTTC; cdr3_aa: CASSGLTGMNEQFF
clone_size: NA; d_call: TRBD2; j_call: TRBJ2-3; v_call: TRBV5-4; cdr3_nt: TGTGCCAGCAGCTTGGGGGGAGCTAGCGGGAGGGCGAAGGATACGCAGTATTTT; cdr3_aa: CASSLGGASGRAKDTQYF
clone_size: few; d_call: NA; j_call: TRBJ2-3; v_call: TRBV30; cdr3_nt: TGTGCCTGGAGTGGTATGTCCCCGTGGGATCCAGATACGCAGTATTTT; cdr3_aa: CAWSGMSPWDPDTQYF
clone_size: NA; d_call: NA; j_call: TRBJ2-1; v_call: TRBV2; cdr3_nt: TGTGCCAGAGGAGGACTGATCAATGAGCAGTTCTTC; cdr3_aa: CARGGLINEQFF
clone_size: NA; d_call: NA; j_call: TRBJ2-7; v_call: TRBV18; cdr3_nt: TGTGCCAGCTCACTCCATTCTACCTACGAGCAGTACTTC; cdr3_aa: CASSLHSTYEQYF
clone_size: few; d_call: TRBD2; j_call: TRBJ2-3; v_call: TRBV7-2; cdr3_nt: TGTGCCAGCAGCTTTGGACTAGCGGGAGGGGCAGATACGCAGTATTTT; cdr3_aa: CASSFGLAGGADTQYF
clone_size: NA; d_call: NA; j_call: TRBJ2-6; v_call: TRBV27; cdr3_nt: TGTGCCAGCAGGGCGGGACGGCCTGGTGGGGCCAACGTCCTGACTTTC; cdr3_aa: CASRAGRPGGANVLTF
clone_size: NA; d_call: TRBD1; j_call: TRBJ1-2; v_call: TRBV4-3; cdr3_nt: TGCGCCAGCAGCCAAGATACAGGGACAGGGGCGTTCGGCTACACCTTC; cdr3_aa: CASSQDTGTGAFGYTF
clone_size: NA; d_call: NA; j_call: TRBJ2-1; v_call: TRBV6-1; cdr3_nt: TGTGCCAGCAGGACAAGCTCCTACAATGAGCAGTTCTTC; cdr3_aa: CASRTSSYNEQFF
clone_size: NA; d_call: TRBD1; j_call: TRBJ1-1; v_call: TRBV19; cdr3_nt: TGTGCCAGTAGTCTCGCAAAGGGGGCGGCTTTCTTT; cdr3_aa: CASSLAKGAAFF
clone_size: NA; d_call: NA; j_call: TRBJ1-1; v_call: TRBV18; cdr3_nt: TGTGCCAGCTCACCCTCTGAGGACACTGAAGCTTTCTTT; cdr3_aa: CASSPSEDTEAFF
clone_size: few; d_call: TRBD1; j_call: TRBJ1-3; v_call: TRBV4-3; cdr3_nt: TGCGCCAGCAGCCAAGGACCACCCGCAGGGGGCGATGGAAACACCATATATTTT; cdr3_aa: CASSQGPPAGGDGNTIYF
clone_size: NA; d_call: NA; j_call: TRBJ1-3; v_call: TRBV4-2; cdr3_nt: TGTGCCAGCAGCCAAGTGGGGGCAGGGACGCTCTCTGGAAACACCATATATTTT; cdr3_aa: CASSQVGAGTLSGNTIYF
clone_size: few; d_call: TRBD2; j_call: TRBJ2-1; v_call: TRBV5-1; cdr3_nt: TGCGCCAGCAGCTTGGTTCTAGCGGGAGTCAGTGAGCAGTTCTTC; cdr3_aa: CASSLVLAGVSEQFF
clone_size: NA; d_call: TRBD1; j_call: TRBJ1-4; v_call: TRBV7-2; cdr3_nt: TGTGCCAGCAGCCCCGACAGGGGAAATGAAAAACTGTTTTTT; cdr3_aa: CASSPDRGNEKLFF
clone_size: NA; d_call: TRBD1; j_call: TRBJ2-3; v_call: TRBV11-3; cdr3_nt: TGTGCCAGCAGCTTAGATCGGGCTAGGGGGCAAGCGGATACGCAGTATTTT; cdr3_aa: CASSLDRARGQADTQYF
clone_size: few; d_call: NA; j_call: TRBJ2-6; v_call: TRBV7-2; cdr3_nt: TGTGCCAGCAGCTTAGGGAGCTCTGGGGCCAACGTCCTGACTTTC; cdr3_aa: CASSLGSSGANVLTF
clone_size: few; d_call: NA; j_call: TRBJ2-5; v_call: TRBV7-9; cdr3_nt: TGTGCCAGCAGCGCCCAACTAGGACACGAGACCCAGTACTTC; cdr3_aa: CASSAQLGHETQYF
clone_size: few; d_call: NA; j_call: TRBJ2-1; v_call: TRBV21-1; cdr3_nt: TGTGCCAGCAGCAAAACCCCGGGACAGAAAAATAACAATGAGCAGTTCTTC; cdr3_aa: CASSKTPGQKNNNEQFF
clone_size: NA; d_call: NA; j_call: TRBJ2-2; v_call: TRBV4-1; cdr3_nt: TGCGCCAGCAGCCCTAGACTGAACCTTCTACAGGGCTCCGGGGAGCTGTTTTTT; cdr3_aa: CASSPRLNLLQGSGELFF